This TCR beta chain derives from a study of control samples from healthy donors and cancer patients. CDR1 is SQVTM, CDR2 ANQGSEA, per germline. The CDR3 is made up of 13 amino acids. V lost 7 bases and J lost 9; bases outside the gene matches: 8. TCRdb's copy holds only in-frame clones and misses some; the assay was immunoSEQ multiplex PCR. This table has roughly 20,000 clones, about four fifths appearing once. This chain uses TRBV29-1 with TRBJ1-6, with TRBD1 matching over 8 bases. This clonotype was obtained from a man at least 80 years old with head and neck cancer. Sequenced material: PBMCs. The CDR3 loop is CSAETGVGSPLHF. CDR3 bases: TGCAGCGCGGAGACAGGGGTTGGTTCACCCCTCCACTTT.